The rows below give T cell receptor beta chains drawn from one sample of a study of PD-1 blockade in classical Hodgkin lymphoma. Here immunoSEQ multiplex PCR was the method, and the copy in TCRdb shows in-frame clones only, minus some. The sample lists about 32,000 clones; about nine tenths were seen once. The specimen was CD4+ T cells from blood. These receptors were collected from a human donor with classical Hodgkin lymphoma. Both conserved end residues are part of each CDR3.

CDR3 | J | V
CASSILADLPGNEQFF | TRBJ2-1 | TRBV5-1
CASSFGPRSDGTEAFF | TRBJ1-1 | TRBV5-1
CASSLGLDNEAFF | TRBJ1-1 | TRBV28
CAIRPGQGTYGYTF | TRBJ1-2 | TRBV10-3
CASSPTSRTEAFF | TRBJ1-1 | TRBV7-3
CASRQQPGSQGTEAFF | TRBJ1-1 | TRBV5-1
CASSQDWEGPAKNIQYF | TRBJ2-4 | TRBV4-1
CASSPGPAGTQYF | TRBJ2-5 | TRBV2
CATSNENGYTF | TRBJ1-2 | TRBV15
CASSAAGGNTIYF | TRBJ1-3 | TRBV25-1
CASSSSGGSVQFF | TRBJ2-1 | TRBV7-9
CASSPGTSGQETQYF | TRBJ2-5 | TRBV5-4
CASSEIWMTKTQYF | TRBJ2-5 | TRBV2
CASSSGQSSYEQYF | TRBJ2-7 | TRBV5-1
CASMERRSEKLFF | TRBJ1-4 | TRBV11-1
CASGGDRGNNYGYTF | TRBJ1-2 | TRBV2
CASSLGVGVLTKNIQYF | TRBJ2-4 | TRBV7-9
CASVDHMSNQPQHF | TRBJ1-5 | TRBV19
CASSPPAVLFEQFF | TRBJ2-1 | TRBV4-2
CASSPRTSRTYNEQFF | TRBJ2-1 | TRBV11-2
CAISDDRGNTEAFF | TRBJ1-1 | TRBV10-3
CASSPPVIETQYF | TRBJ2-5 | TRBV18
CAWSVLGGYTF | TRBJ1-2 | TRBV30
CASSLRAGGGNEQFF | TRBJ2-1 | TRBV5-4
CASSQADRGSEPQHF | TRBJ1-5 | TRBV4-2
CASSAFIQSSYNEQFF | TRBJ2-1 | TRBV9
CASSQWTSMYEQYF | TRBJ2-7 | TRBV4-1
CASSPAGTSSYNEQFF | TRBJ2-1 | TRBV28
CASSVVASAYNEQFF | TRBJ2-1 | TRBV9
CASTQRLADYGYTF | TRBJ1-2 | TRBV7-9
CASRDSTYQETQYF | TRBJ2-5 | TRBV2
CASRVTGNTEAFF | TRBJ1-1 | TRBV11-3
CASSLDRASLPFF | TRBJ2-1 | TRBV11-2
CASSYSGGPQHF | TRBJ1-5 | TRBV6-5